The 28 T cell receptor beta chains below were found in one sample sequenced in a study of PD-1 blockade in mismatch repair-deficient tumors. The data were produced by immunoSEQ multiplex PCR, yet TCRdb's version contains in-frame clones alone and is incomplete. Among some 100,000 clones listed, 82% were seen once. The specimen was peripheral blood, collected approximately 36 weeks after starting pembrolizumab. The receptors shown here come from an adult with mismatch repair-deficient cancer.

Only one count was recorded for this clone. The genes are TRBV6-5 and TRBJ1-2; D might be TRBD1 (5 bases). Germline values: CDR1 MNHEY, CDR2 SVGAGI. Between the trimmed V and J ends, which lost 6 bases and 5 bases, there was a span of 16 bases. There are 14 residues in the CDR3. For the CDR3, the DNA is TGTGCCAGCAGCTCCGACAGAGAAATATATGGCTACACCTTC. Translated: CASSSDREIYGYTF.

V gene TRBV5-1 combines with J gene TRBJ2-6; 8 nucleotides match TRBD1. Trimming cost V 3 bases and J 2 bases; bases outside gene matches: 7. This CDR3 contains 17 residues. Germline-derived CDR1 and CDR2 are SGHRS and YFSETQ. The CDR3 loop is CASSSDQGAPGANVLTF. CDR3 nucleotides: TGCGCCAGCAGCTCCGACCAGGGGGCGCCTGGGGCCAACGTCCTGACTTTC.

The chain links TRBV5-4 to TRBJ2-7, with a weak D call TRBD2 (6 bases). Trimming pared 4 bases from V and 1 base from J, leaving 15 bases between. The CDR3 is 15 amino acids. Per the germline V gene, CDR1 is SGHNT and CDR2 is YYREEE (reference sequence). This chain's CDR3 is CASSPVRRGSYEQYF. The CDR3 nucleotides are TGTGCCAGCAGCCCGGTCCGGCGGGGATCCTACGAGCAGTACTTC.

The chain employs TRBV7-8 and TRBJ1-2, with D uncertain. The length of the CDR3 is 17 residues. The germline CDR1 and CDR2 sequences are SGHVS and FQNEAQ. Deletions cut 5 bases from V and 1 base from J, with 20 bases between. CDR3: CASSLRGQEVFNYGYTF. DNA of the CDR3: TGTGCCAGCAGCCTTCGAGGGCAGGAAGTGTTTAACTATGGCTACACCTTC.

CDR3 amino acids: CASSPLRVSTDTQYF. The DNA for the CDR3 is TGTGCCAGCTCACCCCTACGGGTGAGCACAGATACGCAGTATTTT. The chain is built from TRBV18 and TRBJ2-3; D not certain. The CDR3 sequence is 15 residues long. The germline V gene has CDR1 KGHSH and CDR2 LQKENI. V lost 3 bases to trimming and J lost 0 bases, with 10 bases between them. Looking up the rest from reference TRBV18 and TRBJ2-3 gives the full variable domain: NAGVMQNPRHLVRRRGQEARLRCSPMKGHSHVYWYRQLPEEGLKFMVYLQKENIIDESGMPKERFSAEFPKEGPSILRIQQVVRGDSAAYFCASSPLRVSTDTQYFGPGTRLTVL.

The CDR3 loop reads CASSPVSGGPRAIRQFF. The CDR3 nucleotides read TGTGCCAGCAGCCCAGTTTCAGGTGGACCCAGGGCAATTCGGCAGTTCTTC. This chain links TRBV11-2 with TRBJ2-1, with TRBD1 as a possible D gene (5 bases). Germline CDR1 SGHAT, CDR2 FQNNGV. This CDR3 region has 17 residues. Trimming removed 5 bases from V and 12 bases from J, with 29 bases in between.

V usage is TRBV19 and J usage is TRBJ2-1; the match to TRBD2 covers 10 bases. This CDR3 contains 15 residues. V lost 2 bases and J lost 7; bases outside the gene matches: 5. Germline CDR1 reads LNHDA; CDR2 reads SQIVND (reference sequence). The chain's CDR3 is CASSIQAGGGNEQFF. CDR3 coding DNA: TGTGCCAGTAGTATACAAGCGGGAGGGGGGAATGAGCAGTTCTTC.

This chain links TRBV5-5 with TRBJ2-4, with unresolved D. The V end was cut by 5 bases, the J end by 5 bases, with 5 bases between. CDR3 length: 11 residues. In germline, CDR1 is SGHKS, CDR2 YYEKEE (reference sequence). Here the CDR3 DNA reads TGTGCCAGCAGAACTGAAAACATTCAGTACTTC. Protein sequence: CASRTENIQYF.

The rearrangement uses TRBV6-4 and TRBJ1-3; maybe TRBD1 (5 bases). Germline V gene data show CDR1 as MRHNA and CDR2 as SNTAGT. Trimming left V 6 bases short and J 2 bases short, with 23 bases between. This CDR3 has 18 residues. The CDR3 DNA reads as TGTGCCAGCAGACGCAATGACAGCCAACCTCTAACTGGAAACACCATATATTTT. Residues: CASRRNDSQPLTGNTIYF.

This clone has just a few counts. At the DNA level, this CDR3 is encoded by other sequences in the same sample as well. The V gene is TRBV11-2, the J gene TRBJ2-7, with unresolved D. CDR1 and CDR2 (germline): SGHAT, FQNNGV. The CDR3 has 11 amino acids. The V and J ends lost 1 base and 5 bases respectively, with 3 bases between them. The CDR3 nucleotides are TGTGCCAGCAGCTTAGTTCACGAGCAGTACTTC. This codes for CASSLVHEQYF. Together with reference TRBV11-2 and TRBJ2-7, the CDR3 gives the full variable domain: EAGVAQSPRYKIIEKRQSVAFWCNPISGHATLYWYQQILGQGPKLLIQFQNNGVVDDSQLPKDRFSAERLKGVDSTLKIQPAKLEDSAVYLCASSLVHEQYFGPGTRLTVT.

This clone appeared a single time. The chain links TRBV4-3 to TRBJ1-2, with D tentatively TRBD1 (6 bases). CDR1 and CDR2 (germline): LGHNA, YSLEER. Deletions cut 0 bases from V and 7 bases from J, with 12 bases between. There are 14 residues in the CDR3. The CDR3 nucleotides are TGCGCCAGCAGCCAAGAGCGGGGGGCGCGTGGCTACACCTTC. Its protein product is CASSQERGARGYTF.

The chain's CDR3 is CASSFRMNEQFF. CDR3 DNA sequence: TGTGCCAGCAGCTTTAGGATGAATGAGCAGTTCTTC. This chain uses TRBV13 with TRBJ2-1; D is unclear. Germline-derived CDR1 and CDR2 are PRHDT and FYEKMQ (reference sequence). Between the trimmed V and J ends, which lost 3 bases and 7 bases, there was a span of 7 bases. This CDR3 is built from 12 residues.

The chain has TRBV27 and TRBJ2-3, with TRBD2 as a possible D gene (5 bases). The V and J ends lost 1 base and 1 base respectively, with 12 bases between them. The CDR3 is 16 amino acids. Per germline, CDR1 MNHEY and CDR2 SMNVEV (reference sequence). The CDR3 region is CASSLFPPRGTDTQYF. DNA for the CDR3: TGTGCCAGCAGTTTATTCCCCCCGCGGGGCACAGATACGCAGTATTTT.

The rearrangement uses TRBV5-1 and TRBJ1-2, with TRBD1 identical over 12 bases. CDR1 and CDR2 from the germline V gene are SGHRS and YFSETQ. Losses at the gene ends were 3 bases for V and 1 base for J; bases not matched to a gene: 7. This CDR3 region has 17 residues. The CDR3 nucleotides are TGCGCCAGCAGCTCGTTGGGACAGGGGGCAAGTAACTATGGCTACACCTTC. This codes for CASSSLGQGASNYGYTF.

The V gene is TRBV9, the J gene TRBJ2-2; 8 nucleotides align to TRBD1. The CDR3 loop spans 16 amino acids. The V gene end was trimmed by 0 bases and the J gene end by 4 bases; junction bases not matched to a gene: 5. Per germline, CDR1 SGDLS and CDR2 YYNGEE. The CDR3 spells CASSVGGTGSTGELFF. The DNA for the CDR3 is TGTGCCAGCAGCGTAGGGGGGACAGGATCCACCGGGGAGCTGTTTTTT.

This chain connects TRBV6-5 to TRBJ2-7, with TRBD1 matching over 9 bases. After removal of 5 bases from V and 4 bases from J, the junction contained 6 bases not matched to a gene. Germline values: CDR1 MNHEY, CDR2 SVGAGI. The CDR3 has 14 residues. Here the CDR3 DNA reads TGTGCCAGCAGTGCCGGGACAGGGAAATACGAGCAGTACTTC. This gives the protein CASSAGTGKYEQYF.

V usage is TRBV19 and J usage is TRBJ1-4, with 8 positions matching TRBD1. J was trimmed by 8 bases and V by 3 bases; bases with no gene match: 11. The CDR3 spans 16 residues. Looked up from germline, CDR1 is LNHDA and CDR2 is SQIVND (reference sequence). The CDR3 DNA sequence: TGTGCCAGTAGTATGGCGATGACAGGGGTCTCGGAAAAACTGTTTTTT. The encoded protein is CASSMAMTGVSEKLFF. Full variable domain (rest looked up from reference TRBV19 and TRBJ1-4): DGGITQSPKYLFRKEGQNVTLSCEQNLNHDAMYWYRQDPGQGLRLIYYSQIVNDFQKGDIAEGYSVSREKKESFPLTVTSAQKNPTAFYLCASSMAMTGVSEKLFFGSGTQLSVL.

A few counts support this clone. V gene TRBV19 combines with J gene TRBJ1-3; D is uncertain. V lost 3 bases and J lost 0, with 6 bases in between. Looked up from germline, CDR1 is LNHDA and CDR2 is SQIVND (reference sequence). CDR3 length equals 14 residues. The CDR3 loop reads CASSISSSGNTIYF. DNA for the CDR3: TGTGCCAGTAGTATCTCTAGCTCTGGAAACACCATATATTTT. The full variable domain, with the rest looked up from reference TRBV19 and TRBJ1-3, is DGGITQSPKYLFRKEGQNVTLSCEQNLNHDAMYWYRQDPGQGLRLIYYSQIVNDFQKGDIAEGYSVSREKKESFPLTVTSAQKNPTAFYLCASSISSSGNTIYFGEGSWLTVV.

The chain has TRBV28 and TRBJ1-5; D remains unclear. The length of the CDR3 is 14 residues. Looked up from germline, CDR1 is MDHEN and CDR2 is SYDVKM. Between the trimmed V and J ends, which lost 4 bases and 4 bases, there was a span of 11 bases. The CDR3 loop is CASSSTGENQPQHF. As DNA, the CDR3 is TGTGCCAGCAGTTCGACTGGGGAGAATCAGCCCCAGCATTTT.

The CDR3 loop is CASSQSRGRLARQFF. The CDR3 DNA reads TGCGCCAGCAGCCAATCGAGAGGACGCTTGGCTCGGCAGTTCTTC. J is TRBJ2-1 and V is TRBV4-3; D unresolved. V dropped 2 bases and J dropped 12 bases, with 20 bases sitting between them. The CDR3 extends over 15 amino acids. From germline, CDR1 is LGHNA and CDR2 YSLEER.

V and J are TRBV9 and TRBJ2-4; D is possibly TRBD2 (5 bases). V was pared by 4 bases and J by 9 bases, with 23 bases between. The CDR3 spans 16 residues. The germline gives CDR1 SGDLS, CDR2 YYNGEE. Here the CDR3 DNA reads TGTGCCAGCAGCCGCCGTAGCGTTCCCACCGAGGGCATTCAGTACTTC. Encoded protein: CASSRRSVPTEGIQYF.

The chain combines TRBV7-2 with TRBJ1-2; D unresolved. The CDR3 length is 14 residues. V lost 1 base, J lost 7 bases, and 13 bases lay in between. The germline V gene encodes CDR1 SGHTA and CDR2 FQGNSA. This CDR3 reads CASSLGPTPPGYTF. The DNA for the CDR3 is TGTGCCAGCAGCTTAGGCCCCACCCCGCCTGGCTACACCTTC.

The CDR3 region is CASSVGAGASGELFF. CDR3 nucleotide sequence: TGTGCCAGCAGCGTAGGAGCGGGAGCGTCCGGGGAGCTGTTTTTT. The gene calls are TRBV9 and TRBJ2-2; 8 nucleotides match TRBD2. The J segment lost 6 bases and the V segment lost 0 bases, leaving 4 bases of the junction unmatched. CDR1 is SGDLS, CDR2 YYNGEE, per germline. The CDR3 is made up of 15 amino acids.

CDR3 region: CASSLVGYTQYF. For the CDR3, the DNA is TGTGCCAGCAGCTTAGTCGGATATACGCAGTATTTT. V gene TRBV11-2 combines with J gene TRBJ2-3; D is undetermined. Germline V CDR1 and CDR2: SGHAT, FQNNGV. CDR3 size: 12 residues. The V and J ends lost 1 base and 7 bases respectively, with 6 bases between them.

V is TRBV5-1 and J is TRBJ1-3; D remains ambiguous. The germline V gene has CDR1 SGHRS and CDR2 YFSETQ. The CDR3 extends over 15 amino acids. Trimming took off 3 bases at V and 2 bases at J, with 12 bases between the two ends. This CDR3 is CASSSTQETGNTIYF. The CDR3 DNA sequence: TGCGCCAGCAGCTCTACCCAGGAAACTGGAAACACCATATATTTT.

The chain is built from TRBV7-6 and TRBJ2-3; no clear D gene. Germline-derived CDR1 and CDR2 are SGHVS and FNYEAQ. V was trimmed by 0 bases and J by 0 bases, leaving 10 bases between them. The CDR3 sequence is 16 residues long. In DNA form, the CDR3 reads TGTGCCAGCAGCTTAGCGTCGGCTTATAGCACAGATACGCAGTATTTT. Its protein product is CASSLASAYSTDTQYF.

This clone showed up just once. The CDR3 nucleotides are TGTGCCAGCAGCTTAGTACCGGGGAAAAGCTCTGGGGCCAACGTCCTGACTTTC. It encodes CASSLVPGKSSGANVLTF. This chain connects TRBV7-6 to TRBJ2-6; D perhaps matches TRBD2 (5 bases). The CDR3 length is 18 residues. Per germline, CDR1 SGHVS and CDR2 FNYEAQ. V dropped 1 base and J dropped 0 bases, with 13 bases sitting between them.

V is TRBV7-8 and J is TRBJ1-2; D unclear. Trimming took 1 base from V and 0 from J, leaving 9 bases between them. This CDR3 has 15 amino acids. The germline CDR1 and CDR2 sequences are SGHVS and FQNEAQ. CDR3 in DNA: TGTGCCAGCAGCTTAGAACAGAGAGCTAACTATGGCTACACCTTC. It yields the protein CASSLEQRANYGYTF.